This TCR beta chain emerged from a study of blood T cell repertoires in COVID-19 (dated by TCRdb to the early 2020s). With regard to the full study: Samples from collaborators originated in the United States, Italy and Spain and spanned both the acute and convalescent phases of COVID-19. Samples were obtained from the ongoing ImmuneRACE study (first 160 participants) and from approximately 1,200 subjects provided by 6 global collaborators. The dataset comprised deeply sampled blood TCRbeta repertoires from subjects exposed to, actively infected with, or recovered from COVID-19. Where available, HLA class I and class II types were obtained from metadata supplied by the sample provider rather than from assay-based typing. A de-identified subject ID, COVID-19 status, age in years and sex were almost always included in the sample metadata. The repertoires were released in a freely available public database intended as a resource for research on the immune response to SARS-CoV-2. The material from the prospective study consisted of cDNA or gDNA derived from T cells, B-cell-depleted T cells, or PBMCs. Summary of the overall study and its limitations: How much clinical and demographic metadata was included differed by source and by participant, and the metadata was provided uncurated.

Another Seattle source contributed samples from volunteer blood donors who had recovered from COVID-19. The collaborating institutions used their own protocols to collect whole blood in K2EDTA tubes. For TCRbeta analysis, collaborators shipped samples in one of three forms: frozen whole blood, isolated PBMCs, or DNA extracted from either of those sample types. TCRbeta CDR3 regions were amplified from genomic DNA using the immunoSEQ Assay, a bias-controlled multiplex PCR. Processing in the source paper ran as follows. The number of nucleated cells in each sample was estimated from the amplification of reference gene primers within the assay. To quantify the absolute abundance of each unique TCRbeta CDR3 rearrangement, sequence reads were collapsed and filtered. For each sample, productive Simpson clonality was calculated as the square root of Simpson's diversity index across productive rearrangements. Drawn from immuneACCESS, this table holds only the in-frame rearrangements with V and J called that TCRdb kept. Clones are partly lost; checked studies trace under half to an unresolved V gene and leave the rest unexplained. The V and J calls and the clone size are those of that table, but D and trimming were determined from the DNA. The sample table contains some 300,000 clones; only one count was recorded for around 88% of them. The ten largest clones represent just under 7% of the sample.

To note about this clone: This receptor's antigen is unknown. Base-call qualities are not available, and no considerably larger clone is one nucleotide away.

The TCR sequence derives from a woman aged 25 to 45 who had recovered from COVID-19. The specimen sequenced was peripheral blood.

The DNA is as follows: TGTGCCAGCAGCGGCCGGGGGATTGCACCCCTCTCTGGGGCCAACGTCCTGACTTTC. The encoded protein is CASSGRGIAPLSGANVLTF. Recombination joined TRBV9 with TRBJ2-6; tentative D gene TRBD2, with 6 bases matching. Relative to germline, V is 3 bases shorter and J is 0 bases shorter, with 19 bases between their ends. Via the germline V gene, CDR1 is SGDLS and CDR2 YYNGEE. From the cysteine up to the phenylalanine, the CDR3 has a length of 19 residues. Just CDR3 DNA is preserved here, 57 bases in frame from base 1.